This T cell receptor (beta chain) derives from a study of identical twins. The CDR3 sequence is 13 residues long. The V segment lost 5 bases and the J segment 6 bases; nucleotides outside the gene matches: 5. Germline loops: CDR1 DFQATT, CDR2 SNEGSKA (reference sequence). A few counts support this clonotype. TCRdb independently ran MiXCR on the 5' RACE reads; one entry per CDR3 protein. The sample contains some 500,000 distinct CDR3 sequences, 20% to 25% of which appear only once. These sequences were also reported in another study, on T cells expressing NK-cell markers. That publication notes: Sorted CD3+CD56+NKG2C+, CD3+CD56+NKG2C- and CD3+CD56-NKG2C+ T cells supplied TCR beta repertoires. Sequenced donors, eight in total, included seven who were HCMV-seropositive and one who was seronegative.

This clonotype was obtained from a woman aged 18-35 years in good health. The gene calls are TRBV20-1 and TRBJ2-3; 10 bases are shared with TRBD2. Sequenced: CD4+ T cells sorted from blood. CDR3: CSAQLAGADTQYF. The CDR3, as DNA: TGCAGTGCTCAGCTAGCGGGGGCGGATACGCAGTATTTT.